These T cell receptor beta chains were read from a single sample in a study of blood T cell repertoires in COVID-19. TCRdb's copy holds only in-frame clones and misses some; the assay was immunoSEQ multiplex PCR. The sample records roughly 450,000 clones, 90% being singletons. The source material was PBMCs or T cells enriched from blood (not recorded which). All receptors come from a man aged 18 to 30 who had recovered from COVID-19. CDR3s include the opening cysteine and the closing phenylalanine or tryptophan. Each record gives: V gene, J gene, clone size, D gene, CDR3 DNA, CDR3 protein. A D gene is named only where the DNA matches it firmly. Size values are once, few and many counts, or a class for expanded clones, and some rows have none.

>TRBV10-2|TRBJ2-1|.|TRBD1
TGCGCCAGCAAGGTCCAGGGGGTTGTTGAGCAGTTCTTC
CASKVQGVVEQFF
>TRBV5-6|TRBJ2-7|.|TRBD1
TGTGCCAGCAGCCAAGGACAGGGGGTATGGTACGAGCAGTACTTC
CASSQGQGVWYEQYF
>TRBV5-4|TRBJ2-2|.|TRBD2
TGTGCCAGCAGCTTCTTAGCGGGAACGAACACCGGGGAGCTGTTTTTT
CASSFLAGTNTGELFF
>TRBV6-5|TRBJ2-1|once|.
TGTGCCAGCGAAAACTATGAATTGACGTTCTTC
CASENYELTFF
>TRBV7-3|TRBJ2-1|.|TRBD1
TGTGCCAGCAGCCAGGGGGCTTCCTACAATGAGCAGTTCTTC
CASSQGASYNEQFF
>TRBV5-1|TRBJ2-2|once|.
TGCGCCAGCAGCATAGCGGTGCACACCGGGGAGCTGTTTTTT
CASSIAVHTGELFF
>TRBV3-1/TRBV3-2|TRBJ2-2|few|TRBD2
TGTGCCAGCAGCCAAGATCGTCGGGCGGGGGGGCCCGTCACCGGGGAGCTGTTTTTT
CASSQDRRAGGPVTGELFF
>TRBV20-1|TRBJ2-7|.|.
TGCAGTGCTCTCAGACAGTTCGAGCAGTACTTC
CSALRQFEQYF
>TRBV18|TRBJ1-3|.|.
TGTGCCAGCTCACCTTGGATTCGGACAGCGGTACCATCTGGAAACACCATATATTTT
CASSPWIRTAVPSGNTIYF
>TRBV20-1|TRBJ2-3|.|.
TGCAGTGCTAGTAAGGACGGAGGGATTTCCACAGATACGCAGTATTTT
CSASKDGGISTDTQYF
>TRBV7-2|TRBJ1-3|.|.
TGTGCCAGCAGCTTAGGCATCGCTAGAAACACCATATATTTT
CASSLGIARNTIYF